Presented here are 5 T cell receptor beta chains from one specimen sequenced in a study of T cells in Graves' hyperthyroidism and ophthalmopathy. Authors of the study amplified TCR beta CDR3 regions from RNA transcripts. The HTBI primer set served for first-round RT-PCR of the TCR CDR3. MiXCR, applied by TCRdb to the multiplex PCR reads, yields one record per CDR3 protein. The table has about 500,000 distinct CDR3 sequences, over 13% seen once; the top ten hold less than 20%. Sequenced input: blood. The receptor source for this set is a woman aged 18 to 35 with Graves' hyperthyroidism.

The CDR3 DNA follows: TGTGCCAGCAGCTTGGCCCGCGGGAGACCCCTATCGGCTGAAGCTTTCTTT. It specifies CASSLARGRPLSAEAFF. This chain connects TRBV13 to TRBJ1-1; D call uncertain. Germline lookup yields CDR1 PRHDT and CDR2 FYEKMQ (reference sequence). The CDR3 spans 17 residues. V was trimmed by 3 bases and J by 6 bases, leaving 23 bases between them. The full variable domain, completed using reference TRBV13 and TRBJ1-1, is AAGVIQSPRHLIKEKRETATLKCYPIPRHDTVYWYQQGPGQDPQFLISFYEKMQSDKGSIPDRFSAQQFSDYHSELNMSSLELGDSALYFCASSLARGRPLSAEAFFGQGTRLTVV.

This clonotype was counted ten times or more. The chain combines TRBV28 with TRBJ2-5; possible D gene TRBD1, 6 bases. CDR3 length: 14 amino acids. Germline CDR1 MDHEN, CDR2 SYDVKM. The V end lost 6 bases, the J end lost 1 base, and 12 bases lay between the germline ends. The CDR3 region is CASSKQGPQETQYF. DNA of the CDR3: TGTGCCAGCAGCAAACAGGGCCCCCAAGAGACCCAGTACTTC. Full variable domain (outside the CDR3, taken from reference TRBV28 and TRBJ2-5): DVKVTQSSRYLVKRTGEKVFLECVQDMDHENMFWYRQDPGLGLRLIYFSYDVKMKEKGDIPEGYSVSREKKERFSLILESASTNQTSMYLCASSKQGPQETQYFGPGTRLLVL.

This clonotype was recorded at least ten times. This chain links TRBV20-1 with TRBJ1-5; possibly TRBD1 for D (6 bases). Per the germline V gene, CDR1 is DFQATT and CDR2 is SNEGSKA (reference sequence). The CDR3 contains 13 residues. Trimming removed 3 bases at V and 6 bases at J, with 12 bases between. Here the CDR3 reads CSASLQGGQPQHF. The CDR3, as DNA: TGCAGTGCTAGCCTACAGGGAGGTCAGCCCCAGCATTTT.

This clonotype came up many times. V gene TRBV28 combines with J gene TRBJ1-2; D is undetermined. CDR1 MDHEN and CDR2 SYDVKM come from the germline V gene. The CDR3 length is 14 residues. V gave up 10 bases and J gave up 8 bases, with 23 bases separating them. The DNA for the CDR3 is TGTGCCACCTCCAAGTCAACGGGAGCGGGAGGCTACACCTTC. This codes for CATSKSTGAGGYTF.

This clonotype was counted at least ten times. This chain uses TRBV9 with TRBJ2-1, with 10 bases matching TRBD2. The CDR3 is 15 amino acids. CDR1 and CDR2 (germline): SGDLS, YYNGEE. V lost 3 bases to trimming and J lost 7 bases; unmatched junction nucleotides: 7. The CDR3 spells CASSERLAGDNEQFF. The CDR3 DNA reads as TGTGCCAGCAGCGAAAGGCTAGCGGGAGATAATGAGCAGTTCTTC.